A selection of T cell receptor beta chains follows, all from one sample in a study of radiation and T cells in renal cell carcinoma. Assay used: immunoSEQ multiplex PCR; TCRdb lists only in-frame clones, some missing. The sample shows about 150,000 clones, 88% of them seen only once. The sequences come from blood, collected from a patient whose treatment included radiotherapy and nephrectomy. The receptors shown here come from a woman between 70 and 85 years old with renal cell carcinoma. Both conserved end residues are part of each CDR3. A D gene is named only where the DNA matches it firmly. Rows may omit the clone size; those that give it use once, few, many or a size class.

J: TRBJ2-3; D: -; V: TRBV4-3; size: -; DNA: TGCGCCAGCAGCCAAGAAGGGGGGAACACAGATACGCAGTATTTT; CDR3: CASSQEGGNTDTQYF
J: TRBJ2-7; D: -; V: TRBV5-1; size: once; DNA: TGCGCCAGCAGCTTGGCCCCCTACGAGCAGTACTTC; CDR3: CASSLAPYEQYF
J: TRBJ1-2; D: -; V: TRBV30; size: -; DNA: TGTGCCTCGCATTTTTACAGGGCCTATGGCTACACCTTC; CDR3: CASHFYRAYGYTF
J: TRBJ2-2; D: -; V: TRBV28; size: -; DNA: TGTGCCAGCACCCCCGCGGGGCTGGGAGGGGGCGGGGAGCTGTTTTTT; CDR3: CASTPAGLGGGGELFF
J: TRBJ1-1; D: -; V: TRBV5-1; size: -; DNA: TGCGCCAGCAGCAGAGGGGGTCCAGAGCTAAAGGCTTTCTTT; CDR3: CASSRGGPELKAFF
J: TRBJ2-2; D: -; V: TRBV5-6; size: -; DNA: TGTGCCAGCAGGATGAGACAGATCGAACACCGGGGAGCTGTTTTT; CDR3: CASRMRQIEHRGAVF
J: TRBJ2-1; D: -; V: TRBV6-5; size: few; DNA: TGTGCCAGCAGTTACTCAACAGCCGACAATGAGCAGTTCTTC; CDR3: CASSYSTADNEQFF
J: TRBJ1-2; D: -; V: TRBV27; size: once; DNA: TGTGCCAGCAGTTTTCGGGTAGGGTACTATGGCTACACCTTC; CDR3: CASSFRVGYYGYTF
J: TRBJ2-1; D: -; V: TRBV14; size: -; DNA: TGTGCCAGCAGCCAAGGGGGCTCCCTCTACAATGAGCAGTTCTTC; CDR3: CASSQGGSLYNEQFF
J: TRBJ1-2; D: -; V: TRBV28; size: -; DNA: TGTGCCAGCAGTTTGATGCACACGCACCGAGGTAGGTATGGCTACACCTTC; CDR3: CASSLMHTHRGRYGYTF
J: TRBJ2-7; D: TRBD2; V: TRBV2; size: -; DNA: TGTGCCAGCAGCCCCTCTAGCGGGGGGGCCAACGAGCAGTACTTC; CDR3: CASSPSSGGANEQYF
J: TRBJ1-2; D: -; V: TRBV15; size: -; DNA: TGTGCCACCAGCAGTTTCACCGGGGCGAACTATGGCTACACCTTC; CDR3: CATSSFTGANYGYTF
J: TRBJ2-7; D: -; V: TRBV13; size: -; DNA: TGTGCCAGCAGTCCTAGGGAACTCGACGAGCAGTACTTC; CDR3: CASSPRELDEQYF
J: TRBJ2-5; D: -; V: TRBV5-4; size: -; DNA: TGTGCCAGCAGCTCAAGTCTGGAGACCCAGTACTTC; CDR3: CASSSSLETQYF
J: TRBJ1-2; D: -; V: TRBV9; size: few; DNA: TGTGCCAGCAGCGTAGATGTGAACTATGGCTACACCTTC; CDR3: CASSVDVNYGYTF
J: TRBJ1-5; D: TRBD1; V: TRBV18; size: -; DNA: TGTGCCAGCTCACCACGGGGACAGGGGGTACTGAATCAGCCCCAGCATTTT; CDR3: CASSPRGQGVLNQPQHF
J: TRBJ2-2; D: TRBD2; V: TRBV11-2; size: -; DNA: TGTGCCAGCAGCTTAGGCGGCGGGGGTGCGAACACCGGGGAGCTGTTTTTT; CDR3: CASSLGGGGANTGELFF
J: TRBJ1-5; D: -; V: TRBV6-6; size: -; DNA: TGTGCCAGCAGTAAGATATTCCAGAATCAGCCCCAGCATTTT; CDR3: CASSKIFQNQPQHF
J: TRBJ2-1; D: TRBD2; V: TRBV27; size: -; DNA: TGTGCCAGCACCTCAAAGGTACTAGCGGGGGGGCGATGGGAGAATGAGCAGTTCTTC; CDR3: CASTSKVLAGGRWENEQFF
J: TRBJ2-3; D: TRBD2; V: TRBV7-2; size: -; DNA: TGTGCCAGCAGCTTAGGGTTAGCGGGGGGCACCACAGATACGCAGTATTTT; CDR3: CASSLGLAGGTTDTQYF
J: TRBJ1-2; D: TRBD1; V: TRBV2; size: -; DNA: TGTGCCAGCAGTGCGCGACAGGGTCAAGGCTACACCTTC; CDR3: CASSARQGQGYTF
J: TRBJ2-7; D: TRBD1; V: TRBV30; size: -; DNA: TGTGCCTGGGGAAGGGGGCCCTACGAGCAGTACTTC; CDR3: CAWGRGPYEQYF
J: TRBJ2-1; D: -; V: TRBV25-1; size: -; DNA: TGTGCCAGCAGGTCCAGGGTCGGTTTGGGGAATGAGCAGTTCTTC; CDR3: CASRSRVGLGNEQFF
J: TRBJ1-1; D: -; V: TRBV4-2; size: few; DNA: TGTGCCAGCAGCCGCGGGGACGGCAACACTGAAGCTTTCTTT; CDR3: CASSRGDGNTEAFF
J: TRBJ2-7; D: TRBD1; V: TRBV10-3; size: once; DNA: TGTGCCATCACTGGGACAGGGGGGATTAGCGAGCAGTACTTC; CDR3: CAITGTGGISEQYF
J: TRBJ2-3; D: -; V: TRBV11-3; size: -; DNA: TGTGCCAGCACATACCGGGACTCCCGAACGGGAGATACGCAGTATTTT; CDR3: CASTYRDSRTGDTQYF
J: TRBJ1-1; D: -; V: TRBV20-1; size: -; DNA: TGCAGTGCTAGTAAGAACACTGAAGCTTTCTTT; CDR3: CSASKNTEAFF
J: TRBJ1-1; D: -; V: TRBV7-2; size: -; DNA: TGTGCCAGCAGCTTTGGGATGAACACTGAAGCTTTCTTT; CDR3: CASSFGMNTEAFF
J: TRBJ1-1; D: -; V: TRBV27; size: -; DNA: TGTGCCAGCAGTTCTCAGGGGTGGCTTAACACTGAAGCTTTCTTT; CDR3: CASSSQGWLNTEAFF